A selection of T cell receptor beta chains follows, all from one sample in a study of cytomegalovirus exposure and HLA in healthy donors. Profiling relied on immunoSEQ multiplex PCR, and the TCRdb table lists in-frame clones only, not all of them. The sample contains about 160,000 clones, roughly 70% of which appear only once. Sequenced: PBMCs. The source of these receptors is a woman aged 40 to 50 in good health and CMV-seropositive. CDR3s include the opening cysteine and the closing phenylalanine or tryptophan. D genes are given only for firm matches. Expanded clones are given a class, and other clones once, few, many or no size at all.

D | J | size | V | CDR3 | DNA
TRBD1 | TRBJ2-1 | once | TRBV5-4 | CASSLVGQGAWEQFF | TGTGCCAGCAGCTTGGTGGGACAGGGGGCATGGGAGCAGTTCTTC
NA | TRBJ1-2 | NA | TRBV6-5 | CASSYSREGGYGYTF | TGTGCCAGCAGTTACTCGCGGGAGGGAGGCTATGGCTACACCTTC
NA | TRBJ1-3 | NA | TRBV28 | CASSLGPPGNTIYF | TGTGCCAGCAGTCTCGGTCCTCCGGGAAACACCATATATTTT
NA | TRBJ2-7 | NA | TRBV18 | CASSPTPQGAEQYF | TGTGCCAGCTCACCAACCCCACAGGGAGCCGAGCAGTACTTC
NA | TRBJ1-3 | once | TRBV7-9 | CASSVSTGPGNTIYF | TGTGCCAGCAGCGTCTCTACAGGGCCTGGAAACACCATATATTTT
TRBD2 | TRBJ2-7 | once | TRBV28 | CASSLKRGDSYEQYF | TGTGCCAGCAGTTTAAAGCGGGGCGACTCCTACGAGCAGTACTTC
TRBD1 | TRBJ1-1 | few | TRBV9 | CASSGTAYTEAFF | TGTGCCAGCTCCGGGACAGCATACACTGAAGCTTTCTTT
NA | TRBJ1-1 | NA | TRBV5-6 | CASSLVRGTEAFF | TGTGCCAGCAGCTTGGTTAGGGGCACTGAAGCTTTCTTT
NA | TRBJ1-1 | NA | TRBV11-2 | CASTVGGGRTEAFF | TGTGCCAGCACCGTAGGGGGGGGGCGCACTGAAGCTTTCTTT
TRBD1 | TRBJ1-4 | few | TRBV28 | CASSFGDRAGEKLFF | TGTGCCAGCAGTTTCGGGGACAGGGCAGGTGAAAAACTGTTTTTT
NA | TRBJ2-5 | NA | TRBV4-1 | CASSLGGGIRETQYF | TGCGCCAGCAGCCTGGGAGGGGGGATTAGGGAGACCCAGTACTTC
NA | TRBJ2-5 | NA | TRBV5-4 | CASSLVGRLQETQYF | TGTGCCAGCAGCTTGGTCGGCAGGCTGCAAGAGACCCAGTACTTC
TRBD1 | TRBJ1-5 | NA | TRBV4-2 | CASRRAGTEDQPQNF | TGTGCCAGCAGGCGGGCCGGGACAGAGGATCAGCCCCAGAATTTT
NA | TRBJ1-3 | NA | TRBV5-6 | CASSLGPSSGNTIYF | TGTGCCAGCAGCTTGGGTCCCAGCTCTGGAAACACCATATATTTT
TRBD1 | TRBJ2-2 | NA | TRBV27 | CASSYGDRYTGELFF | TGTGCCAGCTCCTACGGGGACAGATACACCGGGGAGCTGTTTTTT
NA | TRBJ1-3 | NA | TRBV28 | CASSFLTSGNTIYF | TGTGCCAGCAGTTTCCTAACCTCTGGAAACACCATATATTTT
NA | TRBJ2-7 | few | TRBV19 | CASSMRTDYEQYF | TGTGCCAGTAGTATGCGGACAGACTACGAGCAGTACTTC